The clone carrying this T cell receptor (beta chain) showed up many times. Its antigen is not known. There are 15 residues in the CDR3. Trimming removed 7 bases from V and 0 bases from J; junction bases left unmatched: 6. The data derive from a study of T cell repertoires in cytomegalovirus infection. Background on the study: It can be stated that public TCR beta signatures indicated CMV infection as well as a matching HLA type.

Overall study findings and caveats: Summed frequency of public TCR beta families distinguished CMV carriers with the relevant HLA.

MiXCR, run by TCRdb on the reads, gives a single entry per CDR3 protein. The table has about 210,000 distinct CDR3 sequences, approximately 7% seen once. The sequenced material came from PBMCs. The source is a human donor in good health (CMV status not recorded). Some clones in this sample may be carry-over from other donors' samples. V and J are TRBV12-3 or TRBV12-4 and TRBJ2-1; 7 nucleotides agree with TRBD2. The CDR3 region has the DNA TGTGCCAGCACCCCCAGCGGGGACTCCTACAATGAGCAGTTCTTC. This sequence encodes CASTPSGDSYNEQFF.